This TCR beta chain was sequenced for a study of T cells after yellow fever vaccination. Study information: When fractions had low cell numbers, they were prepared with SMART-Seq v4 Ultra Low Input.

This clonotype was seen a few times. Its antigen is not identified. Template-switching 5'RACE yielded the TCR cDNA; a universal primer site and UMIs were added in the process. MiXCR, applied by TCRdb to the 5' RACE reads, yields one record per CDR3 protein. The table shows over 300,000 distinct CDR3 sequences, with about 4% occurring only once. Notes on the study in general: The CD4 and CD8 compartments had a small share of their clonotypes in common. The booster response re-showed most primary clones: 96% CD4, around 85% CD8.

Trimming shortened V by 8 bases and J by 2 bases, and 15 bases separated the two germline ends. The CDR3 spans 15 residues. The sequence came from a man aged 18 to 30 who received the YFV17D yellow fever vaccine. The genes are TRBV12-3 or TRBV12-4 and TRBJ2-2, with D possibly being TRBD1 (6 bases). This specimen was PBMCs, taken 5 days after the yellow fever booster vaccination. The CDR3 sequence: CASGLLQGNTGELFF. The CDR3 DNA is TGTGCCAGCGGGCTTCTACAGGGAAACACCGGGGAGCTGTTTTTT.